The sequence of this TCR beta chain was determined in a study of cytomegalovirus exposure and HLA in healthy donors. The sample holds one count of this clone. Its specificity is not known. This CDR3 spans 15 amino acids. The J segment lost 7 bases and the V segment lost 4 bases, leaving 11 bases of the junction unmatched. Per germline, CDR1 SGDLS and CDR2 YYNGEE. 13 Jbeta primers and 60 Vbeta primers were used for the PCR. Generated by immunoSEQ multiplex PCR, the TCRdb table keeps only in-frame clones and is missing some. The sample has more than 80,000 clones; approximately 80% are singletons. While unrecorded immune exposures were likely, the donors were nominally healthy when sampled. Study-wide results and caveats: CMV serostatus alone was available as immune exposure information. The authors judged a highly shared variant cluster likely a sequencing artifact.

This receptor was taken from a man aged 50-59 years in good health and CMV-seronegative. The sequenced sample was PBMCs. The chain uses TRBV9 and TRBJ1-2; 9 bases agree with TRBD1. CDR3 nucleotides: TGTGCCAGCAGCTCCGGCCGGGACAGGGAAGGTGGCTACACCTTC. Encoded protein: CASSSGRDREGGYTF.